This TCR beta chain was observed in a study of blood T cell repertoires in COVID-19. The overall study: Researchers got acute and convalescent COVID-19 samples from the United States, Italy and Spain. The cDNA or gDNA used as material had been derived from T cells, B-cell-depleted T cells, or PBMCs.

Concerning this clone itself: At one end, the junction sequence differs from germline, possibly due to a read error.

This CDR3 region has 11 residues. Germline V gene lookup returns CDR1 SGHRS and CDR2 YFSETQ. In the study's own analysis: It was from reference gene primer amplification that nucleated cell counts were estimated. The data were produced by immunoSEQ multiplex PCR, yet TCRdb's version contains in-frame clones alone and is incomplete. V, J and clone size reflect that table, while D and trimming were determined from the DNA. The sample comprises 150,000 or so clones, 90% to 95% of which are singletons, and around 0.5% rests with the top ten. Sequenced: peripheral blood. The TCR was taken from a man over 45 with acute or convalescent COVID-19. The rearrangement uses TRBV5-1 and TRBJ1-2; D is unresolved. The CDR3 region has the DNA TGCGCCAGCAGCTTGGATGCAGAACAATACTTC. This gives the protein CASSLDAEQYF.